Sequencing of this T cell receptor (beta chain) was carried out in a study of control samples from healthy donors and cancer patients. Measured with immunoSEQ multiplex PCR; TCRdb has only the in-frame clones, and not every one. The table records around 180,000 clones, about 90% of them present only once. Germline V gene data show CDR1 as MNHEY and CDR2 as SVGAGI. Trimming at V came to 6 bases and at J to 4 bases, leaving 5 bases not matched to a gene. The CDR3 is made up of 14 amino acids. The V and J genes are TRBV6-5 and TRBJ1-5; 8 bases agree with TRBD1. Input material: blood. The clonotype comes from a woman in her twenties or thirties in good health. CDR3 residues: CASSRRQGNQPQHF. CDR3 DNA sequence: TGTGCCAGCAGCCGTCGACAGGGGAATCAGCCCCAGCATTTT.